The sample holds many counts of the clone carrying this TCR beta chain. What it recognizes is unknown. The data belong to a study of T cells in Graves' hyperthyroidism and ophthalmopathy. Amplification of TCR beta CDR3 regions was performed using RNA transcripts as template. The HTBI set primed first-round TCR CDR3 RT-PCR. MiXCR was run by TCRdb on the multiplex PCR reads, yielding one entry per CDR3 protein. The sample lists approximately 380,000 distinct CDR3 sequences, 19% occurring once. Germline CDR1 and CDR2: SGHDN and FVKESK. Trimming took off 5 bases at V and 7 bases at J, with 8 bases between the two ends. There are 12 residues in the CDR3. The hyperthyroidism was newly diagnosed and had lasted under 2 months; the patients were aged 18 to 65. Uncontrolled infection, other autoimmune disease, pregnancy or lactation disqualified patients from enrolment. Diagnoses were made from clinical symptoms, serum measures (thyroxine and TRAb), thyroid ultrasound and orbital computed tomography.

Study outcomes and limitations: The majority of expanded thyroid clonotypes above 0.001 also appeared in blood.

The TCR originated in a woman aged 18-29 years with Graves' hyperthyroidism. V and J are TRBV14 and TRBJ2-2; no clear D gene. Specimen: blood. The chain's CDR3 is CASSWGVGELFF. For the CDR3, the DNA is TGTGCCAGCAGCTGGGGTGTCGGGGAGCTGTTTTTT.